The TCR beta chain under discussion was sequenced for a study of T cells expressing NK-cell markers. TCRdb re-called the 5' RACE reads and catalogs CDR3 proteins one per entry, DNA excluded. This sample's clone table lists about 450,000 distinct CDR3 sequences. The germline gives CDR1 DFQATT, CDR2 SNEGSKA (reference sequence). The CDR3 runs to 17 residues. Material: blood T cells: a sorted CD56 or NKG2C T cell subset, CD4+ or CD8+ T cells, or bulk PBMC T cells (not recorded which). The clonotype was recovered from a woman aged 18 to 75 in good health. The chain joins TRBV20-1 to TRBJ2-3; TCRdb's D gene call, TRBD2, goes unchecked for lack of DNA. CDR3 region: CSARAGSSGRPPDTQYF.